This TCR beta chain was found in a study of cytomegalovirus exposure and HLA in healthy donors. In the PCR, 60 Vbeta and 13 Jbeta primers were used. TCRdb's table, derived via immunoSEQ multiplex PCR, lists solely in-frame clones and lacks some. Recorded for this sample: around 76,000 clones. Germline loops: CDR1 ENHRY, CDR2 SYGVKD. The CDR3 has 17 amino acids. Germline trimming cut 3 bases from V and 5 bases from J; bases unmatched to any gene: 13. Study results and caveats: Researchers reportedly found TCR beta sequences accurately predicted most subjects' HLA-A and HLA-B alleles. Altogether, 150 to 200 TCR beta chains were recorded as cytomegalovirus-associated. Segments of the TCR beta V type were, in most cases, productive about 90% or about 30% of the time in an earlier analysis. Later analysis associated a missense DCLRE1C variant with TCR beta V- and J-gene trimming.

About this clone: Its antigen is not known.

The sequence was collected from a woman aged 60-75 years in good health and CMV-seronegative. Sequenced input: PBMCs. The chain links TRBV10-3 to TRBJ2-3; the match to TRBD1 covers 8 bases. The CDR3 sequence is CAISDKTGAPFGDTQYF. CDR3 bases: TGTGCCATCAGTGATAAGACAGGGGCCCCTTTCGGAGATACGCAGTATTTT.